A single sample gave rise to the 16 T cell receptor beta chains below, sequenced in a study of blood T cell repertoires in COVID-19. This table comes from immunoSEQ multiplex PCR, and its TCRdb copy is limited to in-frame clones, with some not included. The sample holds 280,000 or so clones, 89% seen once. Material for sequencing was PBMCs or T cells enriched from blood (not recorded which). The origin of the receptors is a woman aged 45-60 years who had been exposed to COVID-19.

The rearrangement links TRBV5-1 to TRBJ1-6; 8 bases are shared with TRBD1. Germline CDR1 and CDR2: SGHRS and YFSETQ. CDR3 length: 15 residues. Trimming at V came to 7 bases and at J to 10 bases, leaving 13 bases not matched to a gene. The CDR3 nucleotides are TGCGCCAGCCGCTACCTGACAGGGGTGGGGTCACCCCTCCACTTT. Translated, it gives CASRYLTGVGSPLHF.

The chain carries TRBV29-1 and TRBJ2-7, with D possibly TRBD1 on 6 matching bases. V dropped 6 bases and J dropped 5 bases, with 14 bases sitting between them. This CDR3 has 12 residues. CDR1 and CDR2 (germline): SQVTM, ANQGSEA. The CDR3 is CSVAGVVHEQYF. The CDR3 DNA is TGCAGCGTAGCAGGGGTTGTCCACGAGCAGTACTTC.

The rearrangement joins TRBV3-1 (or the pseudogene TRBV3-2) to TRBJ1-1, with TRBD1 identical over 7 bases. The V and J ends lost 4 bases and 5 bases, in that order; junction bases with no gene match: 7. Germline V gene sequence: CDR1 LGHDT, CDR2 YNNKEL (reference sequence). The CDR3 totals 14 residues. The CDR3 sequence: CASSPRTGGTEAFF. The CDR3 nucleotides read TGTGCCAGCAGCCCTAGGACAGGTGGGACTGAAGCTTTCTTT.

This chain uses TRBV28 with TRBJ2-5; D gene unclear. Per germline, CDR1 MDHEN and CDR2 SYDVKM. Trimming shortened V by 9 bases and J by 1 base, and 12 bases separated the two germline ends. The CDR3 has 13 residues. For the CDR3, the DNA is TGTGCCAGTCATAGTCGCGGCCAAGAGACCCAGTACTTC. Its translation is CASHSRGQETQYF.

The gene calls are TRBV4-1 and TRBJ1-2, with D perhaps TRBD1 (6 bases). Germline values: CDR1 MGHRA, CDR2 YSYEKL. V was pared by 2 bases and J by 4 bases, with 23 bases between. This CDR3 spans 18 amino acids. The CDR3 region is CASSQHEDLTGTGYGYTF. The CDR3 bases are TGCGCCAGCAGCCAACATGAAGACTTAACAGGGACGGGCTATGGCTACACCTTC.

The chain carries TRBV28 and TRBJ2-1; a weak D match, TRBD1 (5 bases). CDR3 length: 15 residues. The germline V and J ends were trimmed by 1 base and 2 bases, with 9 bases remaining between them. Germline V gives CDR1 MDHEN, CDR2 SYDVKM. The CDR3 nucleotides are TGTGCCAGCAGTTTATCTCTGGACACCTACAATGAGCAGTTCTTC. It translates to CASSLSLDTYNEQFF.

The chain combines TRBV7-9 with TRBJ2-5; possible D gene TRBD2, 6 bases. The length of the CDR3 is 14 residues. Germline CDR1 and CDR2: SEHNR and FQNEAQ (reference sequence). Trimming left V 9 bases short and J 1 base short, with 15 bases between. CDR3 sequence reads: CASGLVGGQETQYF. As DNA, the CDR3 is TGTGCCAGTGGTCTCGTGGGGGGCCAAGAGACCCAGTACTTC.

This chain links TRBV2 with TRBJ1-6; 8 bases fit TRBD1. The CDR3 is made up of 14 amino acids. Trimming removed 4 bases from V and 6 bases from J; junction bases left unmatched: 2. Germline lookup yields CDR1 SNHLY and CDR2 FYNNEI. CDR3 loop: CASSGDRLNSPLHF. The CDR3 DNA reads TGTGCCAGCAGTGGGGACAGGCTTAATTCACCCCTCCACTTT.

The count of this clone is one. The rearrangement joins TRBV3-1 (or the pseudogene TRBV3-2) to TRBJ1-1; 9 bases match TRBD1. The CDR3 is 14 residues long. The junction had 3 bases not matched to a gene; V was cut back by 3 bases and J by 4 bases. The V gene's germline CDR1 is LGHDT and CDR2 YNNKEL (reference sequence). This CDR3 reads CASSQTGGVTEAFF. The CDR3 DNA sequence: TGTGCCAGCAGCCAGACAGGGGGTGTCACTGAAGCTTTCTTT.

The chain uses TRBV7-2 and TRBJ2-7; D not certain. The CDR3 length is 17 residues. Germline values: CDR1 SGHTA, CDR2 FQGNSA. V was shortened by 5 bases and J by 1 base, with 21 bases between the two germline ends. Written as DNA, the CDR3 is TGTGCCAGCAGCCTTAACCCCCCCCCGACGACTTCCTACGAGCAGTACTTC. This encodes CASSLNPPPTTSYEQYF.

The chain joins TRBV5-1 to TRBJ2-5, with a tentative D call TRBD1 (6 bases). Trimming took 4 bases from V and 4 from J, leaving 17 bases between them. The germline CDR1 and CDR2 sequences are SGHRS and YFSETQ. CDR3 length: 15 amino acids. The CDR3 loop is CASSPGQGNGETQYF. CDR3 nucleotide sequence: TGCGCCAGCAGCCCCGGTCAGGGGAATGGAGAGACCCAGTACTTC.

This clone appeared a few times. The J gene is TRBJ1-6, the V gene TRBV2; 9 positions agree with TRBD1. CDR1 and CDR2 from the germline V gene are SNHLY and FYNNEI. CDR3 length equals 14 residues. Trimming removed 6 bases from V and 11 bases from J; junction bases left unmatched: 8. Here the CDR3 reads CASSAQGAGTPLHF. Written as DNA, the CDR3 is TGTGCCAGCAGCGCACAGGGGGCGGGGACACCCCTCCACTTT.

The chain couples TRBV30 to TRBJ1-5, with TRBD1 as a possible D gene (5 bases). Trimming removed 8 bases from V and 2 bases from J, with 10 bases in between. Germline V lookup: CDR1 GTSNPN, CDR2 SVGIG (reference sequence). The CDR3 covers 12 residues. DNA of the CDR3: TGTGCCGGGGGGGGAGGCAATCAGCCCCAGCATTTT. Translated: CAGGGGNQPQHF.

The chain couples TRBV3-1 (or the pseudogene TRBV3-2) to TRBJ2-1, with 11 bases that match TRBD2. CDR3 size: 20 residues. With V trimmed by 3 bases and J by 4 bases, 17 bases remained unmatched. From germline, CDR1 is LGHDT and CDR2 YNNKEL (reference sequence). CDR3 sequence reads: CASSQFVTSGGQGPYNEQFF. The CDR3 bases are TGTGCCAGCAGCCAGTTCGTTACTAGCGGGGGCCAGGGGCCTTACAATGAGCAGTTCTTC.

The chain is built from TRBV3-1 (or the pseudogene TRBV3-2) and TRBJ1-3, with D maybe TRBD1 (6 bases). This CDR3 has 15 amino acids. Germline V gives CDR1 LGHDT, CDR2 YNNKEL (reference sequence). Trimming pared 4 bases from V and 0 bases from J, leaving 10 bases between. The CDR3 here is CASSLTGSSGNTIYF. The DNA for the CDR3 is TGTGCCAGCAGCCTAACAGGGAGCTCTGGAAACACCATATATTTT.

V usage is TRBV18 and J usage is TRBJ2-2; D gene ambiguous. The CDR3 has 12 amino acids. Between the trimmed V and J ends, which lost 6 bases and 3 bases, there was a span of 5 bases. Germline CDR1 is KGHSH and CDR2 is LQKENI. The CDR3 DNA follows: TGTGCCAGCTCGTCGGACACCGGGGAGCTGTTTTTT. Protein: CASSSDTGELFF.